The rows below give T cell receptor beta chains drawn from one sample of a study of T cell repertoires and Cas9 in healthy adults. Using immunoSEQ multiplex PCR, the repertoire was profiled, and TCRdb retains in-frame clones only, with some absent. The sample includes about 13,000 clones, nearly 90% of them seen just once. The source material was Tregs (CD4+, CD25+, CD127-, CD137-, CD154-) from PBMCs; culture status not recorded. These receptors all come from a human donor in good health. Both conserved end residues are part of each CDR3. Each record gives: clone size, D gene, J gene, V gene, CDR3 length, CDR3 DNA, CDR3 protein. The D gene is left open where the match is weak. Clone sizes are given selectively: once, few, many, or a class where the clone is expanded.

once,-,TRBJ1-5,TRBV21-1,12,TGTGCCAGCAGCAAAGGGGGGAGGCCCCAGCATTTT,CASSKGGRPQHF
-,-,TRBJ1-2,TRBV11-2,14,TGTGCCAGCAGCCTCGAACTGAATACCTATGGCTACACCTTC,CASSLELNTYGYTF
-,-,TRBJ2-3,TRBV15,15,TGTGCCACCAGCGCCCGGGTCCACGTGCGGGATACGCAGTATTTT,CATSARVHVRDTQYF
-,-,TRBJ1-3,TRBV28,14,TGTGCCAGCAGTAGTTCGGACAAGGGAAACACCATATATTTT,CASSSSDKGNTIYF
-,-,TRBJ1-6,TRBV21-1,16,TGTGCCAGCAGCGGGGGGTGGGACTTAGGGAATTCACCCCTCCACTTT,CASSGGWDLGNSPLHF
-,TRBD2,TRBJ2-1,TRBV7-9,16,TGTGCCAGCAGCTTTAGCGGGGGGGCATTTGGAAATGAGCAGTTCTTC,CASSFSGGAFGNEQFF
-,TRBD1,TRBJ1-1,TRBV6-5,16,TGTGCCAGCAGTTACGACGGATTTCAGGGGGTGCGGTTTGCTTTCTTT,CASSYDGFQGVRFAFF
-,-,TRBJ1-1,TRBV6-7,11,TGTGCCAGCAGGACAGACACTGAAGCTTTCTTT,CASRTDTEAFF
-,TRBD1,TRBJ1-1,TRBV7-9,12,TGTGCCAGCAGCCTCCGGGACAGTGAAGCTTTCTTT,CASSLRDSEAFF
-,TRBD2,TRBJ2-3,TRBV27,16,TGTGCCAGCAGGCCGACTAGCGGGAGAATCACAGATACGCAGTATTTT,CASRPTSGRITDTQYF
-,-,TRBJ1-1,TRBV28,15,TGTGCCAGCAGTTTTACGCGGGGCCGGTTGACTGAAGCTTTCTTT,CASSFTRGRLTEAFF
-,-,TRBJ2-3,TRBV18,13,TGTGCCAGCTCAGGCCGACTAGCAGATACGCAGTATTTT,CASSGRLADTQYF
-,-,TRBJ1-2,TRBV29-1,14,TGCAGCGTTGGGGGAGGATCGGGGAACTATGGCTACACCTTC,CSVGGGSGNYGYTF
-,-,TRBJ1-3,TRBV2,15,TGTGCCAGCAGTCAGGACAGAGCCTCTGGAAACACCATATATTTT,CASSQDRASGNTIYF
-,TRBD2,TRBJ2-5,TRBV13,21,TGTGCCAGCAGCTCCCCGTGGCTGGGACTAGCGGGAGCTATGTCCCAAGAGACCCAGTACTTC,CASSSPWLGLAGAMSQETQYF
-,-,TRBJ2-1,TRBV21-1,15,TGTGCCAGCAGCAATAGCGGGAGACCCTACAATGAGCAGTTCTTC,CASSNSGRPYNEQFF
-,-,TRBJ2-3,TRBV18,16,TGTGCCAGCTCACCACTTCAGACAGGAAGCACAGATACGCAGTATTTT,CASSPLQTGSTDTQYF
-,-,TRBJ2-1,TRBV5-4,14,TGTGCCAGCAGCTTTTTTTCTAGCTACAATGAGCAGTTCTTC,CASSFFSSYNEQFF
-,TRBD2,TRBJ2-1,TRBV7-6,14,TGTGCCAGCAGCTTAGGCCATTGGGGGGGTGAGCCGTTCTTC,CASSLGHWGGEPFF
-,TRBD1,TRBJ1-5,TRBV28,16,TGTGCCAGCAGTTCCCCCGGGACAGGGGTCGGGCAGCCCCAGCATTTT,CASSSPGTGVGQPQHF
few,-,TRBJ1-3,TRBV13,14,TGTGCCAGCAGCCGAATGGGATCTGGAAACACCATATATTTT,CASSRMGSGNTIYF
-,-,TRBJ1-2,TRBV19,13,TGTGCCAGTAGCCACAGCCCTAACTATGGCTACACCTTC,CASSHSPNYGYTF
-,-,TRBJ1-2,TRBV25-1,14,TGTGCCAGCAGTGAAACCGGAGAATGGGAGGGCTACACCTTC,CASSETGEWEGYTF
-,-,TRBJ1-1,TRBV5-1,12,TGCGCCAGCAGCTTGTCGGGGACTGAAGCTTTCTTT,CASSLSGTEAFF
-,TRBD2,TRBJ2-1,TRBV10-3,16,TGTGCCATCAGTGATCCCGGACTAGCGGGAGACAATGAGCAGTTCTTC,CAISDPGLAGDNEQFF
-,TRBD1,TRBJ1-5,TRBV2,16,TGTGCCAGCAGAGCCCCGGGACAGGGGTTAAATCAGCCCCAGCATTTT,CASRAPGQGLNQPQHF
-,TRBD1,TRBJ2-5,TRBV11-3,16,TGTGCCAGCAGCTCGAGACAGGGGGCGGGCCAAGAGACCCAGTACTTC,CASSSRQGAGQETQYF
-,-,TRBJ1-6,TRBV18,15,TGTGCCAGCTCACCGGGAACAAGTCTTAATTCACCCCTCCACTTT,CASSPGTSLNSPLHF
-,-,TRBJ2-1,TRBV10-2,16,TGCGCCAGCAGTGAGGGATGGTCTGGCAGGGGTGATGAGCAGTTCTTC,CASSEGWSGRGDEQFF
-,-,TRBJ2-2,TRBV27,13,TGTGCCAGCAGACTGTCCGGCACCGGGGAGCTGTTTTTT,CASRLSGTGELFF
-,-,TRBJ1-5,TRBV2,18,TGTGCCAGCACTACTTCGGGAATCCTGAGAGGGTCTAATCAGCCCCAGCATTTT,CASTTSGILRGSNQPQHF
once,-,TRBJ1-1,TRBV28,15,TGTGCCAGCAGCCTCCCGCATCAGGGATATGGTGAAGCTTTCTTT,CASSLPHQGYGEAFF
few,TRBD2,TRBJ2-1,TRBV10-3,14,TGTGCCATCAGGGGCGGGGGGGCACCCAATGAGCAGTTCTTC,CAIRGGGAPNEQFF
-,-,TRBJ2-3,TRBV5-1,16,TGCGCCAGCAGCTTTCTTGGGGGCGATCGGACAGATACGCAGTATTTT,CASSFLGGDRTDTQYF
-,TRBD2,TRBJ2-3,TRBV7-8,15,TGTGCCAGCAGCTTAGTAGCGGGAGGCACAGATACGCAGTATTTT,CASSLVAGGTDTQYF
few,TRBD2,TRBJ2-1,TRBV7-3,18,TGTGCCAGCAGCTTAATGGCTAGCGGGAGCGGCTCCTACAATGAGCAGTTCTTC,CASSLMASGSGSYNEQFF
-,-,TRBJ1-1,TRBV6-6,14,TGTGCCAGCAGTTACGAGGAGGTGAGCGGTGAAGCTTTCTTT,CASSYEEVSGEAFF
-,-,TRBJ1-6,TRBV6-5,14,TGTGCCAGCAGTTACTCATCCTATAATTCACCCCTCCACTTT,CASSYSSYNSPLHF
-,-,TRBJ1-1,TRBV2,15,TGTGCCAGCAGTGCATTCAGGCCTGCGGACACTGAAGCTTTCTTT,CASSAFRPADTEAFF